What follows describes a single TCR beta chain. The data derive from a study of technical replicates of blood from several donors. Sequenced by immunoSEQ multiplex PCR; TCRdb stores in-frame clones only, minus some. The table includes 85,000 or so clones, approximately 95% detected once. CDR3 length: 14 residues. Germline CDR1 is SGHTA and CDR2 is FQGNSA. J was trimmed by 6 bases and V by 2 bases; bases with no gene match: 5. This receptor was obtained from a human donor in good health. J is TRBJ2-7 and V is TRBV7-2; 9 bases agree with TRBD1. The sequenced sample was T cells isolated from PBMCs. The CDR3 region has the DNA TGTGCCAGCAGCTTACCGGGACAGGGCTCCGAGCAGTACTTC. Its protein is CASSLPGQGSEQYF.